These T cell receptor beta chains were read from a single sample in a study of T cells in tuberculosis. Clones were sequenced by immunoSEQ multiplex PCR, and TCRdb holds only the in-frame ones, with some missing. The sample carries about 23,000 clones, approximately 97% recorded once. The sequenced material came from PBMCs. Receptor source: a donor between 5 and 29 years old with latent tuberculosis or without tuberculosis infection. Each CDR3 is given with its conserved first and last residue. The order of the fields is CDR3 protein, clone size, V gene, D gene, J gene. The D gene is left open where the match is weak. Part of the rows lack a size; the others show once, few, many or a class for expanded clones.

CDR3aa: CASSPRAGVNTGELFF; abundance: once; v_gene: TRBV9; d_gene: TRBD2; j_gene: TRBJ2-2
CDR3aa: CATSRSQAAYNEQFF; abundance: NA; v_gene: TRBV15; d_gene: NA; j_gene: TRBJ2-1
CDR3aa: CASNPGQHSNQPQHF; abundance: NA; v_gene: TRBV19; d_gene: TRBD1; j_gene: TRBJ1-5
CDR3aa: CASSPALPQGNEQYF; abundance: NA; v_gene: TRBV7-9; d_gene: NA; j_gene: TRBJ2-7
CDR3aa: CASSPQKWELAQETQYF; abundance: NA; v_gene: TRBV18; d_gene: NA; j_gene: TRBJ2-5
CDR3aa: CATSDWLHQAKNIQYF; abundance: NA; v_gene: TRBV15; d_gene: NA; j_gene: TRBJ2-4
CDR3aa: CSVEGDGTGNYGYTF; abundance: NA; v_gene: TRBV29-1; d_gene: TRBD1; j_gene: TRBJ1-2
CDR3aa: CSVRIKGVVNEKLFF; abundance: NA; v_gene: TRBV29-1; d_gene: NA; j_gene: TRBJ1-4
CDR3aa: CARAAGAFNSPLHF; abundance: NA; v_gene: TRBV19; d_gene: NA; j_gene: TRBJ1-6
CDR3aa: CAISKEQGAVTEAFF; abundance: NA; v_gene: TRBV10-3; d_gene: TRBD1; j_gene: TRBJ1-1
CDR3aa: CAISANSLVWADNEQFF; abundance: NA; v_gene: TRBV10-3; d_gene: NA; j_gene: TRBJ2-1
CDR3aa: CASSLASGYNEQFF; abundance: NA; v_gene: TRBV7-6; d_gene: TRBD2; j_gene: TRBJ2-1
CDR3aa: CASSAEVANTEAFF; abundance: NA; v_gene: TRBV5-1; d_gene: NA; j_gene: TRBJ1-1
CDR3aa: CASSLQDTGELFF; abundance: NA; v_gene: TRBV7-7; d_gene: NA; j_gene: TRBJ2-2
CDR3aa: CASSSTLTGGRDEKLFF; abundance: NA; v_gene: TRBV18; d_gene: NA; j_gene: TRBJ1-4
CDR3aa: CASSPTDRFYNEQFF; abundance: NA; v_gene: TRBV18; d_gene: NA; j_gene: TRBJ2-1
CDR3aa: CASSRTGFYEQYF; abundance: NA; v_gene: TRBV4-1; d_gene: TRBD1; j_gene: TRBJ2-7
CDR3aa: CASSPLAGGYEQYF; abundance: NA; v_gene: TRBV19; d_gene: TRBD2; j_gene: TRBJ2-7
CDR3aa: CASSIAQGLNTEAFF; abundance: NA; v_gene: TRBV7-9; d_gene: NA; j_gene: TRBJ1-1
CDR3aa: CASSFRATGANVLTF; abundance: NA; v_gene: TRBV9; d_gene: NA; j_gene: TRBJ2-6
CDR3aa: CATSSRTLSYEQYF; abundance: NA; v_gene: TRBV15; d_gene: NA; j_gene: TRBJ2-7
CDR3aa: CASSPLAFF; abundance: once; v_gene: TRBV7-9; d_gene: NA; j_gene: TRBJ1-1
CDR3aa: CASSLALNRPQHF; abundance: NA; v_gene: TRBV7-9; d_gene: NA; j_gene: TRBJ1-5
CDR3aa: CASSLTGGLTDTQYF; abundance: NA; v_gene: TRBV7-9; d_gene: TRBD1; j_gene: TRBJ2-3
CDR3aa: CASSGTGFISTDTQYF; abundance: NA; v_gene: TRBV2; d_gene: TRBD1; j_gene: TRBJ2-3
CDR3aa: CASRETLLAGVYYNEQFF; abundance: NA; v_gene: TRBV2; d_gene: TRBD2; j_gene: TRBJ2-1
CDR3aa: CASSPAGQGAINTGELFF; abundance: NA; v_gene: TRBV18; d_gene: TRBD1; j_gene: TRBJ2-2
CDR3aa: CASSGGAYEQFF; abundance: NA; v_gene: TRBV5-1; d_gene: NA; j_gene: TRBJ2-1
CDR3aa: CASSLVSTSSGGEQFF; abundance: NA; v_gene: TRBV7-3; d_gene: NA; j_gene: TRBJ2-1
CDR3aa: CASSRTGGGNEQFF; abundance: NA; v_gene: TRBV5-1; d_gene: TRBD1; j_gene: TRBJ2-1
CDR3aa: CAWSNSSPETQYF; abundance: NA; v_gene: TRBV30; d_gene: NA; j_gene: TRBJ2-5
CDR3aa: CASSATGSPVEKLFF; abundance: NA; v_gene: TRBV7-3; d_gene: TRBD1; j_gene: TRBJ1-4
CDR3aa: CAWSGDSQETQYF; abundance: NA; v_gene: TRBV30; d_gene: TRBD1; j_gene: TRBJ2-5
CDR3aa: CASSRRGSGNTIYF; abundance: NA; v_gene: TRBV28; d_gene: TRBD1; j_gene: TRBJ1-3
CDR3aa: CASGTFQETQYF; abundance: NA; v_gene: TRBV2; d_gene: NA; j_gene: TRBJ2-5
CDR3aa: CASSPIVSEQFF; abundance: NA; v_gene: TRBV18; d_gene: NA; j_gene: TRBJ2-1
CDR3aa: CASSENRGGGQPQHF; abundance: NA; v_gene: TRBV6-1; d_gene: NA; j_gene: TRBJ1-5
CDR3aa: CASSLTQNAEAFF; abundance: NA; v_gene: TRBV4-1; d_gene: NA; j_gene: TRBJ1-1
CDR3aa: CASSSSGELFF; abundance: NA; v_gene: TRBV11-2; d_gene: NA; j_gene: TRBJ2-2
CDR3aa: CASRATTSGSFDEQFF; abundance: NA; v_gene: TRBV2; d_gene: TRBD2; j_gene: TRBJ2-1
CDR3aa: CATSYNGGPDEQFF; abundance: NA; v_gene: TRBV15; d_gene: NA; j_gene: TRBJ2-1
CDR3aa: CATTPGQGDVDEQYF; abundance: NA; v_gene: TRBV10-3; d_gene: TRBD1; j_gene: TRBJ2-7
CDR3aa: CASTDRGLNTEAFF; abundance: NA; v_gene: TRBV2; d_gene: TRBD1; j_gene: TRBJ1-1
CDR3aa: CASSLIRGDPQQYF; abundance: NA; v_gene: TRBV11-2; d_gene: NA; j_gene: TRBJ2-7
CDR3aa: CASSLGDRGTVSSGNTIYF; abundance: NA; v_gene: TRBV7-6; d_gene: TRBD1; j_gene: TRBJ1-3
CDR3aa: CASSYSRGGNTEAFF; abundance: NA; v_gene: TRBV6-5; d_gene: NA; j_gene: TRBJ1-1
CDR3aa: CASSPSVLNTEAFF; abundance: once; v_gene: TRBV6-5; d_gene: NA; j_gene: TRBJ1-1
CDR3aa: CASNRDSLIDEQFF; abundance: once; v_gene: TRBV9; d_gene: NA; j_gene: TRBJ2-1
CDR3aa: CASSQDRGQRVADTQYF; abundance: NA; v_gene: TRBV5-1; d_gene: TRBD1; j_gene: TRBJ2-3